The 7 T cell receptor beta chains listed next were all sequenced from one sample in a study of shared T cell receptors in the human thymus. Assay: immunoSEQ multiplex PCR; the TCRdb copy retains only in-frame clones and omits some. This table has roughly 550,000 clones, approximately 78% appearing once. In addition, the sample was reused for a study of human thymus T cells.

The sample taken for sequencing was thymocytes. The source is a boy under three years old with a congenital heart defect.

The chain recombines TRBV6-1 with TRBJ2-5; D gene ambiguous. The J call may be incorrect, as the DNA end agrees better with TRBJ2-7. CDR1 and CDR2 from the germline V gene are MNHNS and SASEGT. The CDR3 consists of 11 residues. CDR3 sequence reads: CASRSSYEQYF. The CDR3 DNA is TGTGCCAGCAGAAGCTCCTACGAGCAGTACTTC.

The V and J genes are TRBV5-8 and TRBJ2-7; 10 nucleotides line up with TRBD2. The V gene end was trimmed by 0 bases and the J gene end by 4 bases; junction bases not matched to a gene: 4. The length of the CDR3 is 15 residues. Germline V CDR1 and CDR2: SGHTS, YDEGEE. The CDR3 sequence is CASSLGTSGDYEQYF. CDR3 nucleotide sequence: TGTGCCAGCAGCTTGGGGACTAGCGGAGATTACGAGCAGTACTTC.

The J gene is TRBJ2-7, the V gene TRBV9; 11 bases agree with TRBD2. There are 16 residues in the CDR3. The V segment lost 3 bases and the J segment 0 bases; nucleotides outside the gene matches: 5. Looked up from germline, CDR1 is SGDLS and CDR2 is YYNGEE. The CDR3 DNA is TGTGCCAGCAGCGCGACTAGCGGGACGCCCTCCTACGAGCAGTACTTC. Protein sequence: CASSATSGTPSYEQYF.

The chain is built from TRBV27 and TRBJ1-2, with TRBD1 as a possible D gene (5 bases). CDR1 MNHEY and CDR2 SMNVEV come from the germline V gene (reference sequence). The CDR3 sequence is 17 residues long. The ends were cut back, 3 bases at V and 0 bases at J, with 17 bases in the middle. The CDR3, as DNA: TGTGCCAGCAGTTTGGGGGGTACGCCCGACCCTAACTATGGCTACACCTTC. Amino acid sequence: CASSLGGTPDPNYGYTF.

CDR3 bases: TGCGCCAGCAGCCCCACGCAGGGCAGCAATCAGCCCCAGCATTTT. It yields the protein CASSPTQGSNQPQHF. The chain carries TRBV4-3 and TRBJ1-5, with a possible D match to TRBD1 (5 bases). V dropped 4 bases and J dropped 1 base, with 11 bases sitting between them. The length of the CDR3 is 15 residues. CDR1 and CDR2 (germline): LGHNA, YSLEER.

The CDR3 DNA reads as TGTGCCAGCAGTCCACTAGCGGGAGTCAACGAGCAGTACTTC. Translated, it gives CASSPLAGVNEQYF. This chain connects TRBV27 to TRBJ2-7; the match to TRBD2 covers 11 bases. The CDR3 has 14 amino acids. V gave up 5 bases and J gave up 5 bases; unmatched junction bases: 5. The V gene's germline CDR1 is MNHEY and CDR2 SMNVEV (reference sequence).

The chain has TRBV7-2 and TRBJ2-7; D may be TRBD2 (6 bases). CDR3 length: 15 amino acids. Per the germline V gene, CDR1 is SGHTA and CDR2 is FQGNSA. The V gene lost 5 bases and the J gene lost 0 bases, with 14 bases spanning the gap. Written as DNA, the CDR3 is TGTGCCAGCAGCCCCCGACTAGTTCACTCCTACGAGCAGTACTTC. It encodes CASSPRLVHSYEQYF.